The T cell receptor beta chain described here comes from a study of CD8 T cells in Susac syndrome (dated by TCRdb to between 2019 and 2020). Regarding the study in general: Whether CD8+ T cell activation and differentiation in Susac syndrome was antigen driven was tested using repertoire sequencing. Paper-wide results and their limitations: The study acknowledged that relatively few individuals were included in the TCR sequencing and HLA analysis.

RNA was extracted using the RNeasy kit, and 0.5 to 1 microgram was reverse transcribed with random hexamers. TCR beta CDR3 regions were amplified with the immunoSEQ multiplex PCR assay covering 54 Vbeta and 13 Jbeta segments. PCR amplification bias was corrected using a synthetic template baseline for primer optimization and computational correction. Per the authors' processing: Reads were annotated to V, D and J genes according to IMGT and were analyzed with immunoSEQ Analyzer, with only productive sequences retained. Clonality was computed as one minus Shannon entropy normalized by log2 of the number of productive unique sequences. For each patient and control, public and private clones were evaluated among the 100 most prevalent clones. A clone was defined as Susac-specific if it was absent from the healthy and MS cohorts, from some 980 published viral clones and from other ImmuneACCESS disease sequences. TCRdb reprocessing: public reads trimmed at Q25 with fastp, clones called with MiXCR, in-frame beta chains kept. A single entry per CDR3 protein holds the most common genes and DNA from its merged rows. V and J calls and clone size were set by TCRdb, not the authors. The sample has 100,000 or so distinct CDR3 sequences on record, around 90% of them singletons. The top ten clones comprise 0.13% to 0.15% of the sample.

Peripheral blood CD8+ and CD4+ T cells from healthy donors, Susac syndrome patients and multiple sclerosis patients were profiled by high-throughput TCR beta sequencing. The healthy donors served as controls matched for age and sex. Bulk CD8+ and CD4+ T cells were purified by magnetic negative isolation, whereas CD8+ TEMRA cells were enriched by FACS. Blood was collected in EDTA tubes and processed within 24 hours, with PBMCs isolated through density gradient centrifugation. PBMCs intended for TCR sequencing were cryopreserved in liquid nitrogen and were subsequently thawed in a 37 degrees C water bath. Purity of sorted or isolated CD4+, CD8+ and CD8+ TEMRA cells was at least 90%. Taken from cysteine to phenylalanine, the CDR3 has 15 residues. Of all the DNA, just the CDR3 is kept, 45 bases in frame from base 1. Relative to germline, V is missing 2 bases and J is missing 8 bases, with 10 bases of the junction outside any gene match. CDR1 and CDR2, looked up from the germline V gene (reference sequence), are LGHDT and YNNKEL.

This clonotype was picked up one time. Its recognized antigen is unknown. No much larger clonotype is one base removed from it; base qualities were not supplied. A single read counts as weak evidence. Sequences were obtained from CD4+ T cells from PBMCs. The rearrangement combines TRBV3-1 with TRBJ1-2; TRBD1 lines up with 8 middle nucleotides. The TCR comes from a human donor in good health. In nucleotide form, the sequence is TGTGCCAGCAGCCAATATCTAACAGGGGGTCGGGGCTACACCTTC. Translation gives CASSQYLTGGRGYTF.